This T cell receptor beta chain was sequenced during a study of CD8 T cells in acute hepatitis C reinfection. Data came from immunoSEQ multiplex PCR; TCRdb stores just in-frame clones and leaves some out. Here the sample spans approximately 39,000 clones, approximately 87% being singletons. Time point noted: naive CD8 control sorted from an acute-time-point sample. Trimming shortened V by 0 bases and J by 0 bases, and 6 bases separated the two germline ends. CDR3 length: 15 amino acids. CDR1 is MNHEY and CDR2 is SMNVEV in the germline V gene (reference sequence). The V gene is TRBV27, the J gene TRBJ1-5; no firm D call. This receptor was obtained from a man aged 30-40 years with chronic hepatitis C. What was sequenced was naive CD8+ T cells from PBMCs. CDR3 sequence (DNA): TGTGCCAGCAGTTTATCACAGTATAGCAATCAGCCCCAGCATTTT. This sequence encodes CASSLSQYSNQPQHF.